This T cell receptor (beta chain) originates from a study of blood T cell repertoires in COVID-19. Across the whole study: The United States, Italy and Spain were the sources of the acute and convalescent COVID-19 samples. The analysed material was cDNA or gDNA that came from T cells, B-cell-depleted T cells, or PBMCs.

Per the original methods: Researchers report that nucleated cell counts were estimated from reference gene primer amplification. Profiling relied on immunoSEQ multiplex PCR, and the TCRdb table lists in-frame clones only, not all of them. That table furnishes V, J and clone size, whereas the DNA furnished D and trimming. The sample holds 40,000 to 55,000 clones, 82% seen once. The CDR3 runs to 14 residues. With 4 bases clipped from V and 4 bases from J, the junction kept 6 bases outside the gene matches. Germline assignment: CDR1 SGHDT and CDR2 YYEEEE. The V call is TRBV5-6, the J call TRBJ1-2; 8 bases are shared with TRBD1. The TCR comes from a human donor with acute or convalescent COVID-19. The donor label of this sample is uncertain. Sequencing was carried out using peripheral blood. In DNA form, the CDR3 reads TGTGCCAGCAGCCTCCGGGACAGGCTCTATGGCTACACCTTC. It encodes CASSLRDRLYGYTF. Looking up the rest from reference TRBV5-6 and TRBJ1-2 gives the full variable domain: DAGVTQSPTHLIKTRGQQVTLRCSPKSGHDTVSWYQQALGQGPQFIFQYYEEEERQRGNFPDRFSGHQFPNYSSELNVNALLLGDSALYLCASSLRDRLYGYTFGSGTRLTVV.